Shown below are 18 T cell receptor beta chains from a single sample sequenced in a study of blood T cell repertoires in COVID-19. Sequencing used immunoSEQ multiplex PCR; TCRdb keeps in-frame clones, though not all of them. In the table there are some 170,000 clones, roughly 84% of which are singletons. Sequenced: PBMCs or T cells enriched from blood (not recorded which). Receptors were obtained from a human donor with acute COVID-19. The donor label of this sample is uncertain.

V usage is TRBV2 and J usage is TRBJ1-5, with 7 bases that match TRBD1. This CDR3 comprises 15 residues. V lost 4 bases and J lost 2; bases outside the gene matches: 5. From germline, CDR1 is SNHLY and CDR2 FYNNEI. CDR3 protein: CASSGDRVGNQPQHF. CDR3 DNA: TGTGCCAGCAGTGGTGACAGGGTGGGCAATCAGCCCCAGCATTTT.

V and J are TRBV6-1 and TRBJ1-5; 9 bases agree with TRBD1. The trim removed 3 bases at V and 4 bases at J, leaving 1 base unmatched. The CDR3 runs to 14 residues. Germline V CDR1 and CDR2: MNHNS, SASEGT. CDR3 amino acids: CASSDDRGNQPQHF. The CDR3 DNA follows: TGTGCCAGCAGTGACGACAGGGGGAATCAGCCCCAGCATTTT.

The chain carries TRBV27 and TRBJ2-3, with 14 nucleotides matching TRBD2. CDR3 size: 18 residues. Germline V gives CDR1 MNHEY, CDR2 SMNVEV (reference sequence). After removal of 5 bases from V and 2 bases from J, the junction contained 9 bases not matched to a gene. The DNA for the CDR3 is TGTGCCAGCAGTCCTGGGACTAGCGGGGGTCTACCCACAGATACGCAGTATTTT. Translation gives CASSPGTSGGLPTDTQYF.

The V gene is TRBV19, the J gene TRBJ1-3, with 7 bases matching TRBD1. This CDR3 comprises 13 residues. CDR1 is LNHDA and CDR2 is SQIVND in the germline V gene (reference sequence). Losses at the gene ends were 5 bases for V and 4 bases for J; bases not matched to a gene: 2. In DNA, the CDR3 is TGTGCCAGTAGTGGACAGGTGGGAAACACCATATATTTT. This translates into CASSGQVGNTIYF.

V usage is TRBV6-5 and J usage is TRBJ1-1; TRBD1 agrees at 8 bases. CDR1 is MNHEY, CDR2 SVGAGI, per germline. The CDR3 extends over 13 amino acids. V lost 0 bases to trimming and J lost 8 bases; unmatched junction nucleotides: 2. CDR3 nucleotide sequence: TGTGCCAGCAGTTACTCGAGGGACAGGGAAGCTTTCTTT. Translating it yields CASSYSRDREAFF.

The CDR3 DNA follows: TGTGCCAGCGGACAGGGAGGATTCTACGAGCAGTACTTC. Translating gives CASGQGGFYEQYF. The chain couples TRBV5-6 to TRBJ2-7; 8 bases agree with TRBD1. The ends lost 7 bases at V and 3 bases at J; junction bases unmatched: 6. The CDR3 is 13 amino acids. CDR1 SGHDT and CDR2 YYEEEE come from the germline V gene.

The chain links TRBV11-2 to TRBJ1-6; D gene uncertain. The germline V and J ends were trimmed by 3 bases and 9 bases, with 9 bases remaining between them. The germline CDR1 and CDR2 sequences are SGHAT and FQNNGV. There are 13 residues in the CDR3. The CDR3 is CASSLFVGSPLHF. The CDR3 coding sequence is TGTGCCAGCAGCTTGTTCGTCGGTTCACCCCTCCACTTT.

The chain joins TRBV9 to TRBJ2-2; D may be TRBD1 (5 bases). Germline lookup yields CDR1 SGDLS and CDR2 YYNGEE. This CDR3 spans 15 amino acids. Trimming cost V 1 base and J 4 bases, with 11 bases left between them. This CDR3 is CASSVSGLGTGELFF. The DNA of the CDR3 is TGTGCCAGCAGCGTATCAGGGCTTGGCACCGGGGAGCTGTTTTTT.

This clone showed up just a few times. The chain uses TRBV19 and TRBJ1-1; 9 bases align to TRBD1. Germline loops: CDR1 LNHDA, CDR2 SQIVND (reference sequence). The CDR3 spans 14 residues. The V and J ends lost 10 bases and 3 bases, in that order; junction bases with no gene match: 9. The CDR3 loop reads CANRRDRDDTEAFF. The CDR3 DNA sequence: TGTGCCAACCGGAGGGACAGGGATGACACTGAAGCTTTCTTT.

The chain uses TRBV4-2 and TRBJ1-1, with D unclear. CDR1 is LGHNA, CDR2 YNFKEQ, per germline. CDR3 length: 15 residues. Trimming stripped 4 bases from V and 0 bases from J, with 12 bases between. CDR3 in amino acids: CASSRSEAVNTEAFF. As DNA, the CDR3 is TGTGCCAGCAGCCGTTCGGAGGCGGTGAACACTGAAGCTTTCTTT.

The V and J genes are TRBV6-2 or TRBV6-3 and TRBJ2-7; D unresolved. The V and J ends lost 5 bases and 7 bases respectively, with 15 bases between them. Germline CDR1 and CDR2: MNHEY and SVGEGT. The CDR3 totals 13 residues. CDR3 region: CASSTPPLEEQYF. CDR3 coding DNA: TGTGCCAGCAGTACTCCGCCATTGGAGGAGCAGTACTTC.

The V and J genes are TRBV29-1 and TRBJ2-2; 12 bases line up with TRBD2. The CDR3 is 15 amino acids. The ends lost 5 bases at V and 4 bases at J; junction bases unmatched: 5. Germline V gene data show CDR1 as SQVTM and CDR2 as ANQGSEA. The CDR3 protein is CSVSSGGAGTGELFF. The CDR3 DNA reads TGCAGCGTTTCTAGCGGGGGGGCAGGCACCGGGGAGCTGTTTTTT.

The rearrangement joins TRBV9 to TRBJ2-7; D not resolved. The V gene's germline CDR1 is SGDLS and CDR2 YYNGEE. This CDR3 is 14 amino acids long. Trimming pared 0 bases from V and 3 bases from J, leaving 10 bases between. The CDR3 sequence is CASSVGYSYYEQYF. Here the CDR3 DNA reads TGTGCCAGCAGCGTAGGGTACAGCTACTACGAGCAGTACTTC.

This rearrangement joins TRBV9 to TRBJ1-2; the D gene is possibly TRBD1 (6 bases). The V gene's germline CDR1 is SGDLS and CDR2 YYNGEE. V lost 3 bases, J lost 4 bases, and 19 bases lay in between. The CDR3 runs to 16 residues. The CDR3: CASSGDNLARGYGYTF. As DNA, the CDR3 is TGTGCCAGCAGCGGGGACAACCTCGCCCGGGGCTATGGCTACACCTTC.

The rearrangement joins TRBV5-6 to TRBJ1-5; 7 bases line up with TRBD1. Unmatched junction bases numbered 4, after V lost 4 bases and J lost 0 bases. Germline lookup yields CDR1 SGHDT and CDR2 YYEEEE. The CDR3 covers 15 residues. The CDR3 nucleotides are TGTGCCAGCAGCCAGGACAGGTTTAGCAATCAGCCCCAGCATTTT. Protein product: CASSQDRFSNQPQHF.

This chain joins TRBV2 and TRBJ1-2; the D gene is possibly TRBD1 (6 bases). Trimming cost V 6 bases and J 4 bases, with 12 bases left between them. This CDR3 has 13 amino acids. Germline assignment: CDR1 SNHLY and CDR2 FYNNEI. Here the CDR3 DNA reads TGTGCCAGCAGGGATAGGGGGTTCTATGGCTACACCTTC. Residues: CASRDRGFYGYTF.

The chain employs TRBV7-2 and TRBJ1-4; D might be TRBD1 (5 bases). This CDR3 has 14 amino acids. Germline V gene data show CDR1 as SGHTA and CDR2 as FQGNSA. With 2 bases removed from V and 7 bases from J, the gap between germline ends came to 11 bases. CDR3 sequence reads: CASSLQEGSEKLFF. In nucleotides, the CDR3 is TGTGCCAGCAGCTTACAGGAGGGGAGTGAAAAACTGTTTTTT.

This clone was counted between two and nine times. The genes are TRBV7-9 and TRBJ1-5; unclear D gene. CDR1 and CDR2 from the germline V gene are SEHNR and FQNEAQ (reference sequence). The CDR3 is made up of 14 amino acids. The V end lost 5 bases, the J end lost 6 bases, and 14 bases lay between the germline ends. CDR3 residues: CASSPLPGSQPQHF. The CDR3, as DNA: TGTGCCAGCAGCCCCCTCCCAGGAAGTCAGCCCCAGCATTTT.